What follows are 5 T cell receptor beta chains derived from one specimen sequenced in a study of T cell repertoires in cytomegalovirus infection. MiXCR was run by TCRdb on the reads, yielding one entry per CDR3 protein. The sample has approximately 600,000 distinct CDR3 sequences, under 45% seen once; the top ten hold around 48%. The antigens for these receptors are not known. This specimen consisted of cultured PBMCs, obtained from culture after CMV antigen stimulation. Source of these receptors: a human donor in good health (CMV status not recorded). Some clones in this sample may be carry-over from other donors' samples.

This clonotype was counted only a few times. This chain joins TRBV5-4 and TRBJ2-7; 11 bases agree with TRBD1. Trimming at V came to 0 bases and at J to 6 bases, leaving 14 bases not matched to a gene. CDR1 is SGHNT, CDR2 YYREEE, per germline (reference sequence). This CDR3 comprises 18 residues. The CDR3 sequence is CASSLGGGPGQGVREQYF. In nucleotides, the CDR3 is TGTGCCAGCAGCTTGGGTGGGGGTCCGGGACAGGGGGTCCGCGAGCAGTACTTC.

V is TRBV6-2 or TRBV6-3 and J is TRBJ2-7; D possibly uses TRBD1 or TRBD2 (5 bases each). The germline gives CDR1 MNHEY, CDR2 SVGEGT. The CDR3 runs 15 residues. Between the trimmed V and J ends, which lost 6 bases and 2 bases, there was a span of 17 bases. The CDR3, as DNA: TGTGCCAGCAGGGGGGTCCTACAACCTCCCTACGAGCAGTACTTC. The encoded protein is CASRGVLQPPYEQYF.

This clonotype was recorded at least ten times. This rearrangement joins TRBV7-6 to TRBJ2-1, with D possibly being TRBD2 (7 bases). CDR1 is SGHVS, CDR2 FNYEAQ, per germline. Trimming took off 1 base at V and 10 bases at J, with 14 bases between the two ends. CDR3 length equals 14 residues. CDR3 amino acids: CASSLGRGAGEQFF. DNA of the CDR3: TGTGCCAGCAGCTTAGGACGGGGGGCGGGAGAGCAGTTCTTC.

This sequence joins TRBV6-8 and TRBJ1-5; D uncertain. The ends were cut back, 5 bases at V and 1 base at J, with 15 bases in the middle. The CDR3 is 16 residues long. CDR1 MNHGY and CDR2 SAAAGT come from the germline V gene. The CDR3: CASSPLVSLSNQPQHF. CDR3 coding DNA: TGTGCCAGCAGTCCCTTAGTATCCTTAAGCAATCAGCCCCAGCATTTT.

The CDR3 region is CASLSPSGAYGYTF. CDR3 sequence (DNA): TGTGCCAGCCTTTCCCCTTCAGGGGCCTATGGCTACACCTTC. The chain joins TRBV12-3 or TRBV12-4 to TRBJ1-2, with D perhaps matching TRBD1 (6 bases). V lost 8 bases to trimming and J lost 4 bases, with 17 bases between them. The CDR3 is made up of 14 amino acids.